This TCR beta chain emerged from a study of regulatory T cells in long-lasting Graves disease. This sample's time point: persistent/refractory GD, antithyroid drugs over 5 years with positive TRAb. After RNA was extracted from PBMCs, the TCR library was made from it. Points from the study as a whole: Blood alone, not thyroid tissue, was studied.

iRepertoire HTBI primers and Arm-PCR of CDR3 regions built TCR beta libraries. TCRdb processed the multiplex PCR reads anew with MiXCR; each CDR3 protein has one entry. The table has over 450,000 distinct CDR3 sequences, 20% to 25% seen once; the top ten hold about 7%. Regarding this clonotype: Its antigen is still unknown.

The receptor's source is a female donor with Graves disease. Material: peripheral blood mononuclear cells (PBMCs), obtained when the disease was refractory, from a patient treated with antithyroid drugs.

CDR3 in amino acids: CASSYLGPEDWTEAFF. The DNA for the CDR3 is TGTGCCAGCAGCTACTTGGGACCCGAGGATTGGACTGAAGCTTTCTTT. The chain has TRBV5-6 and TRBJ1-1; maybe TRBD1 (5 bases). The CDR3 runs to 16 residues. The germline V gene encodes CDR1 SGHDT and CDR2 YYEEEE. The V end was cut by 3 bases, the J end by 5 bases, with 20 bases between. The full variable domain, with the rest looked up from reference TRBV5-6 and TRBJ1-1, is DAGVTQSPTHLIKTRGQQVTLRCSPKSGHDTVSWYQQALGQGPQFIFQYYEEEERQRGNFPDRFSGHQFPNYSSELNVNALLLGDSALYLCASSYLGPEDWTEAFFGQGTRLTVV.